This T cell receptor beta chain was recovered during a study of blood T cell repertoires in COVID-19. The wider study: COVID-19 samples from acute and convalescent phases originated in the United States, Italy and Spain. From T cells, B-cell-depleted T cells, or PBMCs came the material, which was cDNA or gDNA.

Methods used by the authors: Amplified reference gene primers provided the basis for estimating nucleated cell counts. Generated by immunoSEQ multiplex PCR, the TCRdb table keeps only in-frame clones and is missing some. The D gene and trimming were derived from the DNA, and the V and J assignments and clone size from that table. The sample records roughly 71,000 clones, over 80% being singletons. V was trimmed by 1 base and J by 5 bases, leaving 5 bases between them. The germline gives CDR1 LGHDT, CDR2 YNNKEL (reference sequence). CDR3 length equals 13 residues. The V call is TRBV3-1 (or the pseudogene TRBV3-2), the J call TRBJ2-2; maybe TRBD2 (5 bases). The origin of this receptor is a woman of 80 years or more with acute or convalescent COVID-19. The sample consisted of peripheral blood. The CDR3 bases are TGTGCCAGCAGCCAAGGACTAACCGGGGAGCTGTTTTTT. Amino acids: CASSQGLTGELFF.